These T cell receptor beta chains were read from a single sample in a study of radiotherapy plus CTLA-4 blockade in lung cancer. Using immunoSEQ multiplex PCR, the repertoire was profiled, and TCRdb retains in-frame clones only, with some absent. The sample records roughly 58,000 clones, almost 85% being singletons. This material consisted of peripheral blood, taken from a patient treated with radiotherapy plus ipilimumab. The receptors here all came from a human donor with non-small cell lung cancer whose response to radiotherapy plus ipilimumab could not be evaluated. The CDR3 runs from the conserved cysteine through the conserved F or W. Fields, in order: J gene, V gene, CDR3 length, D gene, clone size, CDR3 DNA, CDR3 protein. The D gene is left open where the match is weak. Size is stated for part of the rows, as once, few or many counts, or as a class when the clone is expanded.

J: TRBJ2-5
V: TRBV29-1
length: 14
D: TRBD2
size: .
DNA: TGCAGCGTGGCCGCGAGCGGGGGCCAAGAGACCCAGTACTTC
CDR3: CSVAASGGQETQYF

J: TRBJ2-5
V: TRBV6-6
length: 15
D: TRBD2
size: .
DNA: TGTGCCAGCAGGGGGGCTAGCGGGGGACAAGAGACCCAGTACTTC
CDR3: CASRGASGGQETQYF

J: TRBJ2-7
V: TRBV9
length: 15
D: .
size: .
DNA: TGTGCCAGCAGCGTAGGGCAGGGGGGTTTATACGAGCAGTACTTC
CDR3: CASSVGQGGLYEQYF

J: TRBJ1-2
V: TRBV4-3
length: 15
D: .
size: few
DNA: TGCGCCAGCAGCCAAGAACTCACTGTAAACTATGGCTACACCTTC
CDR3: CASSQELTVNYGYTF

J: TRBJ2-2
V: TRBV5-1
length: 13
D: .
size: .
DNA: TGCGCCAGCAGCGGGAGTTTCTCCGGGGAGCTGTTTTTT
CDR3: CASSGSFSGELFF

J: TRBJ2-7
V: TRBV11-2
length: 14
D: TRBD1
size: .
DNA: TGTGCCAGCAGCTTCGGGACAGGGGAGTACGAGCAGTACTTC
CDR3: CASSFGTGEYEQYF

J: TRBJ2-5
V: TRBV7-6
length: 11
D: .
size: .
DNA: TGTGCCAGCAGCTCCGGGGAGACCCAGTACTTC
CDR3: CASSSGETQYF

J: TRBJ2-7
V: TRBV28
length: 15
D: TRBD1
size: few
DNA: TGTGCCAGCAGTTTAGCCGGGACAGCGCCATACGAGCAGTACTTC
CDR3: CASSLAGTAPYEQYF

J: TRBJ1-2
V: TRBV19
length: 13
D: TRBD1
size: .
DNA: TGTGCCAGTAGTATCCTCTCAGGGGGTGGCTACACCTTC
CDR3: CASSILSGGGYTF

J: TRBJ1-5
V: TRBV27
length: 16
D: .
size: .
DNA: TGTGCCAGCAGTTTGGCGCGAGGACTTAGCAATCAGCCCCAGCATTTT
CDR3: CASSLARGLSNQPQHF